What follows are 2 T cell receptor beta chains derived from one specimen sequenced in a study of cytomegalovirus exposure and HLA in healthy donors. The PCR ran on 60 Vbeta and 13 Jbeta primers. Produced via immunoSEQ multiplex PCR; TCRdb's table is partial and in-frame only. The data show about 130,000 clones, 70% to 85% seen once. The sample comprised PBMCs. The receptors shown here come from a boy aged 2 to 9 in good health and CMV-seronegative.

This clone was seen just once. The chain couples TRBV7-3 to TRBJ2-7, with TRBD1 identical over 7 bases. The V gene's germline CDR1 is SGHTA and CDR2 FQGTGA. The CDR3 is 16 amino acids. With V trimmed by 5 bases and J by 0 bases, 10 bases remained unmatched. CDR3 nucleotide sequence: TGTGCCAGCAGCCCCCGCAGGGGGAAGGGCTCCTACGAGCAGTACTTC. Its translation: CASSPRRGKGSYEQYF.

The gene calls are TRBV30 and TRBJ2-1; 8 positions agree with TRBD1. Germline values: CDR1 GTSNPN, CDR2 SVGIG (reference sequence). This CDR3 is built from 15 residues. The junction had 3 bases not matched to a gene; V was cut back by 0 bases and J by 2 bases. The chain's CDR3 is CAWSVSGGPYNEQFF. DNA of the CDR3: TGTGCCTGGAGTGTATCAGGGGGCCCCTACAATGAGCAGTTCTTC.